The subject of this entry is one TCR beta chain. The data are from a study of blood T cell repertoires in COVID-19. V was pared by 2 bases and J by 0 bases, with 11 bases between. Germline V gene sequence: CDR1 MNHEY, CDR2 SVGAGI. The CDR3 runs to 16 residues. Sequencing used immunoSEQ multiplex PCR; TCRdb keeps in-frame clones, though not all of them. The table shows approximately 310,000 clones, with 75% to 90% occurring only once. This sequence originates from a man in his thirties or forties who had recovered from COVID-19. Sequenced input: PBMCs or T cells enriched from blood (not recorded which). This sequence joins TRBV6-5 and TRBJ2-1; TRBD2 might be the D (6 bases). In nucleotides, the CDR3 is TGTGCCAGCAGTTACAGTGCGGGGTACTCCTACAATGAGCAGTTCTTC. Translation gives CASSYSAGYSYNEQFF.